The clone carrying this TCR beta chain was observed many times. Its antigen is not known. The sample holds other DNA sequences that translate to the same CDR3. Sequencing used immunoSEQ multiplex PCR; TCRdb keeps in-frame clones, though not all of them. The sample records 52,000 or so clones, approximately 74% being singletons. These data come from a study of CD4+ T cells in melanoma. Broader study findings: CD8+ T cell, macrophage and B cell function reportedly correlated with neoantigen-specific CD4+ T cells.

The CDR3 extends over 13 amino acids. V was trimmed by 0 bases and J by 0 bases, leaving 3 bases between them. CDR1 SEHNR and CDR2 FQNEAQ come from the germline V gene (reference sequence). Material: tumor tissue. The TCR originated in a human donor with melanoma. This chain uses TRBV7-9 with TRBJ2-7; unclear D gene. The CDR3 protein is CASSLASSYEQYF. In DNA, the CDR3 is TGTGCCAGCAGCTTAGCTAGCTCCTACGAGCAGTACTTC.